Following are 8 T cell receptor beta chains from one sample sequenced in a study of blood T cell repertoires in COVID-19. Some clones are missing from TCRdb's copy, which holds only in-frame ones; the method was immunoSEQ multiplex PCR. The table has about 280,000 clones, around 90% seen once; the top ten hold about 9.8%. Sequencing was carried out using peripheral blood. The receptors were sampled from a man younger than 35 with active or convalescent COVID-19.

The chain has TRBV12-5 and TRBJ1-4, with D tentatively TRBD1 (5 bases). This CDR3 is 14 amino acids long. Germline V gives CDR1 LGHNT, CDR2 FRNRAP. The V and J ends lost 2 bases and 4 bases respectively, with 8 bases between them. The CDR3 loop reads CASGLIGVNEKLFF. Written as DNA, the CDR3 is TGTGCTAGTGGTTTGATAGGGGTTAATGAAAAACTGTTTTTT.

The rearrangement uses TRBV12-5 and TRBJ2-7, with 7 positions matching TRBD1. CDR1 LGHNT and CDR2 FRNRAP come from the germline V gene. V shed 0 bases and J 0 bases; nucleotides not matched to a gene: 5. The CDR3 runs to 16 residues. The chain's CDR3 is CASGLVLTGDSYEQYF. DNA of the CDR3: TGTGCTAGTGGTTTGGTACTAACAGGGGACTCCTACGAGCAGTACTTC.

This clone was recorded only once. The rearrangement uses TRBV3-1 (or the pseudogene TRBV3-2) and TRBJ1-4; 9 bases fit TRBD1. The CDR3 has 19 amino acids. V trimming: 1 base; J trimming: 1 base; junction bases outside the gene matches: 10. Germline CDR1 is LGHDT and CDR2 is YNNKEL (reference sequence). CDR3 sequence: CASSQGRADRGVTNEKLFF. DNA for the CDR3: TGTGCCAGCAGCCAAGGACGTGCGGACAGGGGTGTAACTAATGAAAAACTGTTTTTT.

The chain employs TRBV7-2 and TRBJ2-7, with D maybe TRBD1 (5 bases). V was pared by 1 base and J by 2 bases, with 9 bases between. This CDR3 region has 14 residues. From germline, CDR1 is SGHTA and CDR2 FQGNSA. CDR3 loop: CASSLGTRAYEQYF. In nucleotides, the CDR3 is TGTGCCAGCAGCTTAGGGACAAGGGCCTACGAGCAGTACTTC. The full variable domain, its missing parts supplied by reference TRBV7-2 and TRBJ2-7, is GAGVSQSPSNKVTEKGKDVELRCDPISGHTALYWYRQSLGQGLEFLIYFQGNSAPDKSGLPSDRFSAERTGGSVSTLTIQRTQQEDSAVYLCASSLGTRAYEQYFGPGTRLTVT.

The V and J genes are TRBV19 and TRBJ2-1; D might be TRBD1 (6 bases). In germline, CDR1 is LNHDA, CDR2 SQIVND (reference sequence). CDR3 length: 15 residues. V was cut by 6 bases and J by 3 bases, with 15 bases left in between. The CDR3 DNA is TGTGCCAGTAGATCCGGGACATCTGGCTACAATGAGCAGTTCTTC. Protein product: CASRSGTSGYNEQFF.

This rearrangement joins TRBV6-5 to TRBJ1-1, with D possibly TRBD1 on 5 matching bases. The CDR3 is 13 amino acids. V lost 0 bases to trimming and J lost 7 bases, with 9 bases between them. Germline V gene lookup returns CDR1 MNHEY and CDR2 SVGAGI. CDR3 amino acids: CASSYSGAIEAFF. CDR3 sequence (DNA): TGTGCCAGCAGTTACTCTGGGGCCATTGAAGCTTTCTTT.

The J gene is TRBJ2-3, the V gene TRBV18, with TRBD2 as a possible D gene (6 bases). CDR3 length: 15 residues. The germline CDR1 and CDR2 sequences are KGHSH and LQKENI. The V end was cut by 3 bases, the J end by 0 bases, with 10 bases between. DNA of the CDR3: TGTGCCAGCTCACCCATTGGGGGGAGCACAGATACGCAGTATTTT. Protein: CASSPIGGSTDTQYF.

The chain employs TRBV7-2 and TRBJ2-7, with 8 bases lining up with TRBD1. CDR3 length equals 14 residues. The junction had 6 bases not matched to a gene; V was cut back by 5 bases and J by 3 bases. The germline gives CDR1 SGHTA, CDR2 FQGNSA. The CDR3 coding sequence is TGTGCCAGCAGCAGACAGGGGCTTAACTACGAGCAGTACTTC. Translated, it gives CASSRQGLNYEQYF.